These 5 T cell receptor beta chains originate from one sample sequenced in a study of T cell responses to AZD1222 COVID-19 vaccine. Using immunoSEQ multiplex PCR, the repertoire was profiled, and TCRdb retains in-frame clones only, with some absent. Of roughly 110,000 clones listed, 80% to 90% are singletons. The sequencing here drew on peripheral blood, taken on day 0 of AZD1222 vaccination. The receptor set was obtained from an adult in good health.

The chain recombines TRBV6-2 or TRBV6-3 with TRBJ1-3, with D tentatively TRBD1 (5 bases). The V gene lost 6 bases and the J gene lost 0 bases, with 9 bases spanning the gap. This CDR3 spans 14 amino acids. CDR1 and CDR2 from the germline V gene are MNHEY and SVGEGT. CDR3 amino acids: CASSPDNSGNTIYF. DNA for the CDR3: TGTGCCAGCAGCCCGGACAACTCTGGAAACACCATATATTTT.

CDR3 nucleotide sequence: TGTGCCAGCACGGATAATTCACCCCTCCACTTT. Amino acids: CASTDNSPLHF. J is TRBJ1-6 and V is TRBV28; D ambiguous. CDR3 length: 11 residues. Germline assignment: CDR1 MDHEN and CDR2 SYDVKM. V was trimmed by 7 bases and J by 5 bases, leaving 3 bases between them.

This clone was detected only once. This rearrangement joins TRBV14 to TRBJ1-2, with 7 bases matching TRBD1. Germline lookup yields CDR1 SGHDN and CDR2 FVKESK. The length of the CDR3 is 13 residues. V shed 4 bases and J 2 bases; nucleotides not matched to a gene: 1. Here the CDR3 DNA reads TGTGCCAGCAGCCGGGACAGCAACTATGGCTACACCTTC. Its protein is CASSRDSNYGYTF.

The chain is built from TRBV10-3 and TRBJ2-3, with D unclear. Germline values: CDR1 ENHRY, CDR2 SYGVKD. The CDR3 runs to 14 residues. The V and J ends lost 7 bases and 4 bases respectively, with 15 bases between them. The CDR3 nucleotides read TGTGCCATCAAGCCCACTACAACTTCAGATACGCAGTATTTT. Translating it yields CAIKPTTTSDTQYF.

V is TRBV6-5 and J is TRBJ1-3; D unresolved. V was shortened by 7 bases and J by 4 bases, with 11 bases between the two germline ends. Germline V CDR1 and CDR2: MNHEY, SVGAGI. This CDR3 contains 13 residues. CDR3 nucleotide sequence: TGTGCCAGCACTCCAATGGAAGGAAACACCATATATTTT. It yields the protein CASTPMEGNTIYF.